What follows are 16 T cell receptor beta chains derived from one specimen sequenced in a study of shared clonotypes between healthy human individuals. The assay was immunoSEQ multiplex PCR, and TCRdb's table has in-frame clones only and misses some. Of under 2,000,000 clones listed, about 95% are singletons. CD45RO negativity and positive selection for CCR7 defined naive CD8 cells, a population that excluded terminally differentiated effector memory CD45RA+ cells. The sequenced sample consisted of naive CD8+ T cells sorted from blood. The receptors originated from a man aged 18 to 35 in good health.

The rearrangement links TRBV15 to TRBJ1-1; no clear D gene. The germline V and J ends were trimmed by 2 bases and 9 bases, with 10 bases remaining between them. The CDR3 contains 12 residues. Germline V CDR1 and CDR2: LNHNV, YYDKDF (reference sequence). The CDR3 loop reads CATSRSDGKAFF. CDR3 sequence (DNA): TGTGCCACCAGCAGATCGGACGGGAAAGCTTTCTTT. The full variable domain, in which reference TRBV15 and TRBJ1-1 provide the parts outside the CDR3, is DAMVIQNPRYQVTQFGKPVTLSCSQTLNHNVMYWYQQKSSQAPKLLFHYYDKDFNNEADTPDNFQSRRPNTSFCFLDIRSPGLGDTAMYLCATSRSDGKAFFGQGTRLTVV.

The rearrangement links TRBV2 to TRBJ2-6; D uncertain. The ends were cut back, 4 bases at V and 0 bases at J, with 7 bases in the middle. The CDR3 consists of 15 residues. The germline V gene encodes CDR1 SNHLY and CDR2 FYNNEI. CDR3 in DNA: TGTGCCAGCAGTGTATTGGTCTCTGGGGCCAACGTCCTGACTTTC. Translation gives CASSVLVSGANVLTF.

CDR3 residues: CASSLQGSDEQYF. In DNA form, the CDR3 reads TGTGCCAGCAGCTTGCAGGGATCGGACGAGCAGTACTTC. V gene TRBV5-8 combines with J gene TRBJ2-7; possible D gene TRBD1, 5 bases. The CDR3 loop spans 13 amino acids. Germline CDR1 SGHTS, CDR2 YDEGEE. V lost 1 base, J lost 5 bases, and 10 bases lay in between. Together with reference TRBV5-8 and TRBJ2-7, the CDR3 gives the full variable domain: EAGVTQSPTHLIKTRGQQATLRCSPISGHTSVYWYQQALGLGLQFLLWYDEGEERNRGNFPPRFSGRQFPNYSSELNVNALELEDSALYLCASSLQGSDEQYFGPGTRLTVT.

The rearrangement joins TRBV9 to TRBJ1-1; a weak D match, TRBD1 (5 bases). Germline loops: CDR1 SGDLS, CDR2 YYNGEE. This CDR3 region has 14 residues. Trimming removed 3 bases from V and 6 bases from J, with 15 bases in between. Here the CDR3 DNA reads TGTGCCAGCAGCGGGACACCTCAAAACCCTGAAGCTTTCTTT. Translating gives CASSGTPQNPEAFF.

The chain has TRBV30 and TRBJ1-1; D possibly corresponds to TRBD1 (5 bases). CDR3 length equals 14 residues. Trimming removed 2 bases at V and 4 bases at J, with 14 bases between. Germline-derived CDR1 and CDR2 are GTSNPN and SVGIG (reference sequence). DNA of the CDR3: TGTGCCTGGAGTCCGAGGCAGGGATCCACTGAAGCTTTCTTT. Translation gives CAWSPRQGSTEAFF.

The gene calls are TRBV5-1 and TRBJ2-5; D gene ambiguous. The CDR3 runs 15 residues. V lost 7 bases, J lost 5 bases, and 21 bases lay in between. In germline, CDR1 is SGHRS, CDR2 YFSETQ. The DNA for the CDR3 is TGCGCCAGCCAAACTCTAGGGCAGGCCGGGGAGACCCAGTACTTC. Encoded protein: CASQTLGQAGETQYF.

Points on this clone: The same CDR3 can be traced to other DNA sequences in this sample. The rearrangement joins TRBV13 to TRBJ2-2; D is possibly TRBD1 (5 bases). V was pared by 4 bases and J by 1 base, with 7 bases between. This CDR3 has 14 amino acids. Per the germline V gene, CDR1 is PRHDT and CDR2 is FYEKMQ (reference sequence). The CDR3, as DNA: TGTGCCAGCAGCTCCGACAGGAACACCGGGGAGCTGTTTTTT. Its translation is CASSSDRNTGELFF.

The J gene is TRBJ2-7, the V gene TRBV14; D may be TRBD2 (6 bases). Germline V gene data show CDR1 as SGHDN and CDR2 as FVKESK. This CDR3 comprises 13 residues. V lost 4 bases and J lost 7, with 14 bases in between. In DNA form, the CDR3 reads TGTGCCAGCAGCCCGACTAGAAAGGGTGAGCAGTACTTC. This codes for CASSPTRKGEQYF. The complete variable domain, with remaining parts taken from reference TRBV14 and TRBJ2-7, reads EAGVTQFPSHSVIEKGQTVTLRCDPISGHDNLYWYRRVMGKEIKFLLHFVKESKQDESGMPNNRFLAERTGGTYSTLKVQPAELEDSGVYFCASSPTRKGEQYFGPGTRLTVT.

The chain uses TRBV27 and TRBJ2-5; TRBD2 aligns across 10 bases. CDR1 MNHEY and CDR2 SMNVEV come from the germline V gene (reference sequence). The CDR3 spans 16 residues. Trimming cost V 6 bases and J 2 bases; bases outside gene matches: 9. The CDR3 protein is CASSSTPSGGQETQYF. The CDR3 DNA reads TGTGCCAGCAGCTCGACCCCTAGCGGGGGACAAGAGACCCAGTACTTC.

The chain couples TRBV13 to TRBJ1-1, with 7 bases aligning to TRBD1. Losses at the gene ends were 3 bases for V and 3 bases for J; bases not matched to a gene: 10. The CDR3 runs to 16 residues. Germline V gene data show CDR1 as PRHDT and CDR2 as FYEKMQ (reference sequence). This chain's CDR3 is CASSFTGAGGDTEAFF. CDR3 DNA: TGTGCCAGCAGCTTCACCGGAGCAGGGGGGGACACTGAAGCTTTCTTT.

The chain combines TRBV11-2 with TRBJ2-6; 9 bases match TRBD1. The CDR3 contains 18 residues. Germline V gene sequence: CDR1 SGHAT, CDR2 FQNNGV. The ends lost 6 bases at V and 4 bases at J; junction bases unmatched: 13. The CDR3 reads CASSTRDRVFSGANVLTF. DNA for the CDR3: TGTGCCAGCAGTACCCGGGACAGGGTATTCTCCGGGGCCAACGTCCTGACTTTC.

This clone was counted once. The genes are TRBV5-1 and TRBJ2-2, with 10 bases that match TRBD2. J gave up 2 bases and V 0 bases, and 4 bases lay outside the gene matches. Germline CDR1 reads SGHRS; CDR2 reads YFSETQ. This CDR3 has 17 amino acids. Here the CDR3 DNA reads TGCGCCAGCAGCTTGGAACTAGCGGGGCCTAACACCGGGGAGCTGTTTTTT. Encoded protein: CASSLELAGPNTGELFF.

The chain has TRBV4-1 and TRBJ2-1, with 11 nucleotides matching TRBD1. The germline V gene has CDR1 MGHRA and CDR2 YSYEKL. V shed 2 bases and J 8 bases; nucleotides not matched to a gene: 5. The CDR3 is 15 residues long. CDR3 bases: TGCGCCAGCAGCCAATATTGGACAGGGGGCTATGAGCAGTTCTTC. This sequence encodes CASSQYWTGGYEQFF.

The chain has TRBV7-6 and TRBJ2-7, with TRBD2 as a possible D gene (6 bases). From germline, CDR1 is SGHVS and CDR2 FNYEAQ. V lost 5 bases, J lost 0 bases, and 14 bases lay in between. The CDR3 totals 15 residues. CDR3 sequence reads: CASSHGAGSSYEQYF. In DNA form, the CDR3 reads TGTGCCAGCAGCCACGGGGCGGGGAGCTCCTACGAGCAGTACTTC.

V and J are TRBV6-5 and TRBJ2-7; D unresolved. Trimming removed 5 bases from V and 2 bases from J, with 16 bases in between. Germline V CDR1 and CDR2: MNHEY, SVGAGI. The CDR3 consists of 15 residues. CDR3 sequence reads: CASSPSANRAYEQYF. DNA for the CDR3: TGTGCCAGCAGTCCCTCCGCGAACCGAGCCTACGAGCAGTACTTC.

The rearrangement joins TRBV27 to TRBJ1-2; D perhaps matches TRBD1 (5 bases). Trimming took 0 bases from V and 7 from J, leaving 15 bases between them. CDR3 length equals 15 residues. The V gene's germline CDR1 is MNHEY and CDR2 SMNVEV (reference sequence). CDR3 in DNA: TGTGCCAGCAGTTTATCGAAAGGGATTACAGGTGGCTACACCTTC. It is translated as CASSLSKGITGGYTF.